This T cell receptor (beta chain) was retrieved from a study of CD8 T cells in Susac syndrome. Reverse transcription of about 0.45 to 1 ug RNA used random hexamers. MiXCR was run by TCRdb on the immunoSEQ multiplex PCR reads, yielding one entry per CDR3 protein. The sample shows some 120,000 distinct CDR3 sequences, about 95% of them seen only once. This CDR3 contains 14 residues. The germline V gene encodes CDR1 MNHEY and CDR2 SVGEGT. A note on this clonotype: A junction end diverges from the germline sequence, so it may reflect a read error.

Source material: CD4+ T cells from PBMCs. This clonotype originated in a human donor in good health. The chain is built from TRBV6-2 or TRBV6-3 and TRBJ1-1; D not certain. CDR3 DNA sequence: TGTGCCAGCAGTTACTCGACGGGGAACGCTGAAGCTTTCTTT. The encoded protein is CASSYSTGNAEAFF.